Shown below are 20 T cell receptor beta chains from a single sample sequenced in a study of blood T cell repertoires in COVID-19. TCRdb's table, derived via immunoSEQ multiplex PCR, lists solely in-frame clones and lacks some. The sample consists of around 150,000 clones, roughly 85% of them appearing once. The sample taken for sequencing was PBMCs or T cells enriched from blood (not recorded which). The receptors shown here come from a woman in her forties or fifties who had recovered from COVID-19.

This chain links TRBV27 with TRBJ1-1; D unclear. The CDR3 spans 17 residues. With 0 bases removed from V and 3 bases from J, the gap between germline ends came to 17 bases. CDR1 and CDR2 (germline): MNHEY, SMNVEV (reference sequence). CDR3 loop: CASSLSPGSLWDTEAFF. CDR3 DNA sequence: TGTGCCAGCAGTTTATCCCCCGGGAGCCTCTGGGACACTGAAGCTTTCTTT.

This clone has a single count. Here the CDR3 DNA reads TGTGCCAGCAGCAGGGGGGACAGTTCCTACGAGCAGTACTTC. Translation gives CASSRGDSSYEQYF. The chain uses TRBV2 and TRBJ2-7; the D gene is possibly TRBD1 (7 bases). Trimming stripped 6 bases from V and 1 base from J, with 13 bases between. CDR3 length equals 14 residues. Germline V CDR1 and CDR2: SNHLY, FYNNEI.

V is TRBV6-5 and J is TRBJ2-2; 8 positions agree with TRBD2. With 6 bases clipped from V and 1 base from J, the junction kept 4 bases outside the gene matches. This CDR3 spans 15 amino acids. Germline-derived CDR1 and CDR2 are MNHEY and SVGAGI. CDR3 amino acids: CASRPSGGNTGELFF. CDR3 DNA sequence: TGTGCCAGCAGACCCAGCGGGGGGAACACCGGGGAGCTGTTTTTT.

The chain is built from TRBV11-3 and TRBJ2-5; tentative D call: TRBD2 (6 bases). Trimming shortened V by 1 base and J by 4 bases, and 10 bases separated the two germline ends. Germline CDR1 and CDR2: SGHNT and YENEEA. This CDR3 spans 14 amino acids. The CDR3 reads CASSLGGGRETQYF. The CDR3 region has the DNA TGTGCCAGCAGCTTAGGTGGAGGGAGAGAGACCCAGTACTTC.

This clone appeared a few times. J is TRBJ1-4 and V is TRBV7-9; possibly TRBD1 for D (5 bases). The V end lost 5 bases, the J end lost 4 bases, and 11 bases lay between the germline ends. This CDR3 comprises 14 residues. The germline V gene encodes CDR1 SEHNR and CDR2 FQNEAQ (reference sequence). DNA for the CDR3: TGTGCCAGCAGCGTAGGACACCTTAATGAAAAACTGTTTTTT. Its protein is CASSVGHLNEKLFF.

V gene TRBV7-8 combines with J gene TRBJ2-7, with D perhaps TRBD2 (5 bases). This CDR3 spans 16 amino acids. Looked up from germline, CDR1 is SGHVS and CDR2 is FQNEAQ. V was pared by 3 bases and J by 5 bases, with 20 bases between. CDR3 nucleotides: TGTGCCAGCAGCTTTAAGGACGGGAAGCCTAACAACGAGCAGTACTTC. Its translation: CASSFKDGKPNNEQYF. The whole variable domain, remainder taken from reference TRBV7-8 and TRBJ2-7, is GAGVSQSPRYKVAKRGQDVALRCDPISGHVSLFWYQQALGQGPEFLTYFQNEAQLDKSGLPSDRFFAERPEGSVSTLKIQRTQQEDSAVYLCASSFKDGKPNNEQYFGPGTRLTVT.

In its sample, this clone was seen once. The rearrangement links TRBV7-3 to TRBJ2-1, with TRBD1 matching over 7 bases. The V gene end was trimmed by 4 bases and the J gene end by 0 bases; junction bases not matched to a gene: 0. The germline V gene encodes CDR1 SGHTA and CDR2 FQGTGA. The CDR3 spans 14 residues. The CDR3 is CASSSGGSYNEQFF. The CDR3, as DNA: TGTGCCAGCAGCTCAGGGGGCTCCTACAATGAGCAGTTCTTC.

The sample holds a few counts of this clone. The chain combines TRBV6-1 with TRBJ1-5; perhaps TRBD1 as D (5 bases). From germline, CDR1 is MNHNS and CDR2 SASEGT. The CDR3 extends over 14 amino acids. Trimming removed 3 bases from V and 7 bases from J, with 13 bases in between. The CDR3 region is CASSDVQGGQPQHF. The CDR3 region has the DNA TGTGCCAGCAGTGACGTGCAGGGCGGACAGCCCCAGCATTTT.

This clone occurred once. This sequence joins TRBV28 and TRBJ2-1, with TRBD2 matching 8 bases. V trimming: 3 bases; J trimming: 1 base; junction bases outside the gene matches: 8. Germline CDR1 and CDR2: MDHEN and SYDVKM. CDR3 size: 17 residues. The CDR3 is CASSFTRSGASYNEQFF. The DNA for the CDR3 is TGTGCCAGCAGTTTCACTCGTAGCGGGGCTTCCTACAATGAGCAGTTCTTC.

This clone was recorded once. The chain carries TRBV6-5 and TRBJ2-5; TRBD2 might be the D (6 bases). The CDR3 contains 15 residues. Germline CDR1 is MNHEY and CDR2 is SVGAGI. V was trimmed by 7 bases and J by 1 base, leaving 16 bases between them. CDR3 amino acids: CASIGAEGGQETQYF. CDR3 in DNA: TGTGCCAGCATAGGAGCGGAGGGAGGCCAAGAGACCCAGTACTTC.

The genes are TRBV5-1 and TRBJ1-2; the match to TRBD1 covers 9 bases. The CDR3 sequence is 14 residues long. Per germline, CDR1 SGHRS and CDR2 YFSETQ. V lost 4 bases, J lost 3 bases, and 4 bases stayed unmatched. This chain's CDR3 is CASSPQGADYGYTF. The CDR3 DNA reads as TGCGCCAGCAGCCCACAGGGGGCGGACTATGGCTACACCTTC.

The chain recombines TRBV5-1 with TRBJ2-5; 13 nucleotides align to TRBD2. CDR3 length: 16 amino acids. Losses at the gene ends were 4 bases for V and 2 bases for J; bases not matched to a gene: 5. Germline-derived CDR1 and CDR2 are SGHRS and YFSETQ. The CDR3 DNA sequence: TGCGCCAGCAGCCCCGGGACTAGCGGGATTCAAGAGACCCAGTACTTC. It specifies CASSPGTSGIQETQYF.

V gene TRBV5-1 combines with J gene TRBJ1-2; 8 bases map to TRBD1. V was clipped by 4 bases and J by 8 bases; unmatched bases: 13. This CDR3 has 15 residues. Per the germline V gene, CDR1 is SGHRS and CDR2 is YFSETQ. CDR3 in amino acids: CASSTGTGRNEGYTF. CDR3 bases: TGCGCCAGCAGCACCGGGACAGGTCGAAATGAAGGCTACACCTTC.

V gene TRBV4-2 combines with J gene TRBJ1-1; 7 positions agree with TRBD1. CDR1 and CDR2 (germline): LGHNA, YNFKEQ. Trimming took 0 bases from V and 7 from J; bases not matched to a gene: 11. The CDR3 runs 16 residues. Here the CDR3 DNA reads TGTGCCAGCAGCCAAGACCGCTGGCAGGGGGTCGGTGAAGCTTTCTTT. Translated, it gives CASSQDRWQGVGEAFF.

The chain recombines TRBV29-1 with TRBJ1-3; 10 bases match TRBD1. The CDR3 length is 13 residues. V trimming: 3 bases; J trimming: 8 bases; junction bases outside the gene matches: 4. The V gene's germline CDR1 is SQVTM and CDR2 ANQGSEA. The CDR3 DNA sequence: TGCAGCGTTGACCGGGACAGGGGACACACCATATATTTT. It is translated as CSVDRDRGHTIYF.

The chain is built from TRBV7-9 and TRBJ2-7; 9 bases map to TRBD1. This CDR3 is 14 amino acids long. Unmatched junction bases numbered 7, after V lost 5 bases and J lost 5 bases. Germline V gene lookup returns CDR1 SEHNR and CDR2 FQNEAQ (reference sequence). The CDR3 DNA sequence: TGTGCCAGCAGCCTGGGACAGGGAACGCACGAGCAGTACTTC. Translated, it gives CASSLGQGTHEQYF.

This clone was recorded only once. This chain links TRBV5-1 with TRBJ1-6, with D hard to call. The CDR3 runs 18 residues. The germline gives CDR1 SGHRS, CDR2 YFSETQ. Trimming cost V 0 bases and J 7 bases, with 20 bases left between them. This CDR3 is CASSLAPVAGIPNSPLHF. CDR3 nucleotide sequence: TGCGCCAGCAGCTTGGCCCCCGTCGCGGGTATCCCAAATTCACCCCTCCACTTT.

The chain is built from TRBV20-1 and TRBJ1-6; a possible D gene is TRBD1 (6 bases). Trimming cost V 3 bases and J 9 bases, with 18 bases left between them. The CDR3 is 15 amino acids. Germline V gives CDR1 DFQATT, CDR2 SNEGSKA (reference sequence). CDR3 residues: CSASWAGGVSSPLHF. In DNA, the CDR3 is TGCAGTGCTAGTTGGGCGGGGGGCGTGAGTTCACCCCTCCACTTT.

This chain uses TRBV30 with TRBJ2-7; 7 bases agree with TRBD1. Per germline, CDR1 GTSNPN and CDR2 SVGIG (reference sequence). The CDR3 extends over 14 amino acids. V lost 0 bases, J lost 3 bases, and 5 bases stayed unmatched. CDR3 region: CAWSVGGQIYEQYF. Written as DNA, the CDR3 is TGTGCCTGGAGTGTTGGGGGACAGATCTACGAGCAGTACTTC.

The rearrangement uses TRBV28 and TRBJ2-5; D might be TRBD1 (6 bases). The CDR3 sequence is 17 residues long. V shed 2 bases and J shed 1 base, with 17 bases lying between them. Germline V CDR1 and CDR2: MDHEN, SYDVKM. CDR3 sequence (DNA): TGTGCCAGCAGTTTAAGCACGGCAGGGGCCTTCCAAGAGACCCAGTACTTC. Its protein is CASSLSTAGAFQETQYF. Filled out from reference TRBV28 and TRBJ2-5, the complete variable domain reads DVKVTQSSRYLVKRTGEKVFLECVQDMDHENMFWYRQDPGLGLRLIYFSYDVKMKEKGDIPEGYSVSREKKERFSLILESASTNQTSMYLCASSLSTAGAFQETQYFGPGTRLLVL.